The 30 T cell receptor beta chains in this list originate from one sample, sequenced in a study of neurological immune-mediated disorders. TCRdb re-called the 5' RACE reads through MiXCR, storing one row per CDR3 protein. Found here are more than 20,000 distinct CDR3 sequences, roughly 2.7% of them singletons; the top ten hold 2% to 2.5%. Sequencing used PBMCs. All receptors come from a woman in her forties or fifties with multiple sclerosis.

This clonotype is medium-sized (0.01 to 0.1%) within its sample. This chain joins TRBV7-9 and TRBJ1-4, with D possibly matching TRBD1 (5 bases). The germline CDR1 and CDR2 sequences are SEHNR and FQNEAQ (reference sequence). The V end lost 0 bases, the J end lost 8 bases, and 13 bases lay between the germline ends. This CDR3 region has 15 residues. In DNA, the CDR3 is TGTGCCAGCAGCTTAGCTCGCAGGGTCAAGGAAAAACTGTTTTTT. It yields the protein CASSLARRVKEKLFF.

This clonotype was counted at least ten times. This chain uses TRBV2 with TRBJ2-1; 7 bases line up with TRBD2. The V segment lost 5 bases and the J segment 6 bases; nucleotides outside the gene matches: 10. The length of the CDR3 is 15 residues. CDR1 is SNHLY, CDR2 FYNNEI, per germline. DNA of the CDR3: TGTGCCAGCAGTCGGGTCCGGGGGGTGGGCAATGAGCAGTTCTTC. Translation gives CASSRVRGVGNEQFF.

This rearrangement joins TRBV20-1 to TRBJ2-1, with a tentative D call TRBD1 (6 bases). Trimming took off 5 bases at V and 0 bases at J, with 11 bases between the two ends. The CDR3 totals 14 residues. The germline V gene has CDR1 DFQATT and CDR2 SNEGSKA (reference sequence). The CDR3 nucleotides are TGCAGTGCTTCCAGGGGCCTCTCCTACAATGAGCAGTTCTTC. It yields the protein CSASRGLSYNEQFF.

The V and J genes are TRBV20-1 and TRBJ2-7; D unresolved. This CDR3 region has 13 residues. Germline V gene data show CDR1 as DFQATT and CDR2 as SNEGSKA (reference sequence). Trimming took 4 bases from V and 3 from J, leaving 13 bases between them. This chain's CDR3 is CSATAGTFYEQYF. Written as DNA, the CDR3 is TGCAGTGCTACAGCCGGAACCTTCTACGAGCAGTACTTC.

This clonotype appeared many times. The rearrangement links TRBV7-9 to TRBJ2-2; 7 bases match TRBD1. V was pared by 6 bases and J by 0 bases, with 4 bases of the junction left unmatched. The CDR3 spans 15 residues. Germline lookup yields CDR1 SEHNR and CDR2 FQNEAQ (reference sequence). CDR3 DNA sequence: TGTGCCAGCAGACCCGGGACAGCGAACACCGGGGAGCTGTTTTTT. Protein product: CASRPGTANTGELFF.

This clonotype was detected ten times or more. This chain joins TRBV25-1 and TRBJ1-1; 10 bases map to TRBD1. The V gene end was trimmed by 3 bases and the J gene end by 4 bases; junction bases not matched to a gene: 8. The CDR3 covers 16 residues. Per germline, CDR1 MGHDK and CDR2 SYGVNS. The CDR3 here is CASSDWDRGGSTEAFF. CDR3 bases: TGTGCCAGCAGTGACTGGGACAGGGGAGGTAGCACTGAAGCTTTCTTT.

This clonotype has more than one count but fewer than ten. Given the absence of the conserved phenylalanine or tryptophan at the CDR3 end, a read error is likely. The rearrangement uses TRBV20-1 and TRBJ1-6, with D maybe TRBD1 (5 bases). The CDR3 extends over 15 amino acids. V lost 2 bases and J lost 6, with 14 bases in between. CDR1 and CDR2 from the germline V gene are DFQATT and SNEGSKA (reference sequence). The CDR3 loop is CSARNRDGGNSPLHY. CDR3 DNA sequence: TGCAGTGCTAGAAATAGGGACGGGGGTAATTCACCCCTCCACTAT.

Many counts were recorded for this clonotype. This chain connects TRBV20-1 to TRBJ1-2; D gene uncertain. CDR3 length: 11 residues. The germline V and J ends were trimmed by 5 bases and 5 bases, with 9 bases remaining between them. Germline V gene data show CDR1 as DFQATT and CDR2 as SNEGSKA (reference sequence). In nucleotides, the CDR3 is TGCAGTGCTCCGGCCTTGTATGGCTACACCTTC. Translating gives CSAPALYGYTF.

On this clonotype: The junction departs from the called germline gene at one end, perhaps through a read error. The chain couples TRBV14 to TRBJ2-6; either TRBD1 or TRBD2 may fit D (5 bases each). The CDR3 totals 19 residues. Germline-derived CDR1 and CDR2 are SGHDN and FVKESK. CDR3: CANSPWPSRARGGANVLTF. CDR3 DNA sequence: TGTGCCAACAGCCCATGGCCGTCCAGGGCTCGGGGAGGGGCCAACGTCCTGACTTTC.

The rearrangement uses TRBV29-1 and TRBJ1-2; a weak D match, TRBD1 (6 bases). The length of the CDR3 is 11 residues. V gave up 3 bases and J gave up 7 bases, with 9 bases separating them. The germline gives CDR1 SQVTM, CDR2 ANQGSEA. The CDR3 nucleotides are TGCAGCGTTGAGTCCAGGGGTGGCTACACCTTC. The encoded protein is CSVESRGGYTF.

Judged by abundance, this clonotype is medium-sized (0.01 to 0.1%). This chain connects TRBV7-6 to TRBJ1-1; no clear D. Trimming stripped 1 base from V and 0 bases from J, with 3 bases between. Germline CDR1 SGHVS, CDR2 FNYEAQ. This CDR3 region has 13 residues. CDR3 nucleotides: TGTGCCAGCAGCTTAGACATGAACACTGAAGCTTTCTTT. Encoded protein: CASSLDMNTEAFF.

This clonotype showed up many times. The rearrangement links TRBV5-1 to TRBJ1-1; TRBD1 is a possible D gene (6 bases). CDR1 SGHRS and CDR2 YFSETQ come from the germline V gene. The ends were cut back, 4 bases at V and 8 bases at J, with 12 bases in the middle. The CDR3 runs to 12 residues. The CDR3 is CASSKQGWEAFF. The CDR3 DNA reads as TGCGCCAGCAGCAAACAGGGTTGGGAAGCTTTCTTT.

This clonotype was seen repeatedly, ten times or more. The genes are TRBV10-3 and TRBJ2-7; weak D call: TRBD1 (5 bases). Germline loops: CDR1 ENHRY, CDR2 SYGVKD. The CDR3 length is 13 residues. The V gene lost 10 bases and the J gene lost 2 bases, with 15 bases spanning the gap. The CDR3: CATTGQLTYEQYF. The CDR3, as DNA: TGTGCCACTACCGGACAACTGACCTACGAGCAGTACTTC.

This clonotype was seen many times. The chain carries TRBV3-1 and TRBJ2-5; D is unclear. The CDR3 consists of 13 residues. Germline loops: CDR1 LGHDT, CDR2 YNNKEL (reference sequence). V gave up 6 bases and J gave up 1 base, with 9 bases separating them. This chain's CDR3 is CASRRQVQETQYF. The CDR3 bases are TGTGCCAGCAGACGACAAGTCCAAGAGACCCAGTACTTC.

This clonotype was seen at least ten times. V usage is TRBV6-5 and J usage is TRBJ2-5; 7 bases are shared with TRBD1. This CDR3 has 12 amino acids. With 2 bases clipped from V and 14 bases from J, the junction kept 8 bases outside the gene matches. Per germline, CDR1 MNHEY and CDR2 SVGAGI. The CDR3 protein is CASSYGPGQSYF. Here the CDR3 DNA reads TGTGCCAGCAGTTACGGCCCGGGACAGAGCTACTTC.

The sample holds many counts of this clonotype. J is TRBJ2-1 and V is TRBV29-1; D is perhaps TRBD1 (7 bases). The length of the CDR3 is 13 residues. Germline V lookup: CDR1 SQVTM, CDR2 ANQGSEA. Trimming cost V 7 bases and J 5 bases, with 15 bases left between them. This chain's CDR3 is CSARTGGNNEQFF. Here the CDR3 DNA reads TGCAGCGCCAGGACAGGCGGGAACAATGAGCAGTTCTTC.

This clonotype was seen ten or more times. The chain carries TRBV3-1 and TRBJ1-5; no firm D call. V was trimmed by 4 bases and J by 0 bases, leaving 7 bases between them. CDR3 size: 14 residues. CDR1 LGHDT and CDR2 YNNKEL come from the germline V gene (reference sequence). The CDR3 DNA reads as TGTGCCAGCAGCCCGTTCGGTAGCAATCAGCCCCAGCATTTT. This codes for CASSPFGSNQPQHF.

This clonotype is medium-sized in the sample. The CDR3 reads CAIRPSGGAGTEAFF. The CDR3 nucleotides are TGTGCCATCAGGCCCTCAGGGGGCGCAGGTACTGAAGCTTTCTTT. The chain combines TRBV10-3 with TRBJ1-1; 8 positions match TRBD1. This CDR3 has 15 residues. Germline values: CDR1 ENHRY, CDR2 SYGVKD. V was pared by 6 bases and J by 5 bases, with 11 bases of the junction left unmatched.

The rearrangement joins TRBV30 to TRBJ1-1; D unresolved. V gave up 7 bases and J gave up 1 base, with 7 bases separating them. CDR3 size: 11 residues. The germline CDR1 and CDR2 sequences are GTSNPN and SVGIG (reference sequence). CDR3: CASKTNTEAFF. The CDR3 DNA sequence: TGTGCCTCGAAGACGAACACTGAAGCTTTCTTT.

This clonotype appeared many times. The chain employs TRBV29-1 and TRBJ2-1; D may be TRBD2 (5 bases). V gave up 5 bases and J gave up 5 bases, with 16 bases separating them. CDR1 SQVTM and CDR2 ANQGSEA come from the germline V gene. The CDR3 has 14 residues. The CDR3 protein is CSVKTPGGHNEQFF. In DNA form, the CDR3 reads TGCAGCGTTAAGACTCCAGGAGGCCACAATGAGCAGTTCTTC.

This chain links TRBV20-1 with TRBJ2-1; 8 nucleotides match TRBD2. The CDR3 has 16 residues. V dropped 0 bases and J dropped 2; count of bases not matched to a gene: 6. The V gene's germline CDR1 is DFQATT and CDR2 SNEGSKA (reference sequence). CDR3 sequence (DNA): TGCAGTGCTAGAGACCCCGGGGGGGGAACCTACAATGAGCAGTTCTTC. Protein sequence: CSARDPGGGTYNEQFF.

The table lists this clonotype with many counts. The chain recombines TRBV5-4 with TRBJ2-3; possible D gene TRBD2, 6 bases. The CDR3 extends over 16 amino acids. Germline lookup yields CDR1 SGHNT and CDR2 YYREEE (reference sequence). With 4 bases removed from V and 4 bases from J, the gap between germline ends came to 19 bases. Written as DNA, the CDR3 is TGTGCCAGCAGCCCTGGTTCTTCGGGAGTCGCAGATACGCAGTATTTT. Amino acids: CASSPGSSGVADTQYF.

In this sample, this clonotype is medium-sized. The chain recombines TRBV7-9 with TRBJ2-7; D unresolved. Trimming took 3 bases from V and 3 from J, leaving 6 bases between them. The CDR3 is 12 amino acids. The germline CDR1 and CDR2 sequences are SEHNR and FQNEAQ (reference sequence). CDR3 amino acids: CASSFNIYEQYF. CDR3 nucleotides: TGTGCCAGCAGCTTTAACATCTACGAGCAGTACTTC.

The table lists this clonotype with many counts. The genes are TRBV6-6 and TRBJ2-5; no clear D. V lost 7 bases and J 4 bases, leaving 7 bases between the germline ends. CDR1 MNHNY and CDR2 SVGAGI come from the germline V gene (reference sequence). The CDR3 is 11 residues long. This chain's CDR3 is CASTIAETQYF. The DNA of the CDR3 is TGTGCCAGCACTATAGCAGAGACCCAGTACTTC.

This clonotype showed up many times. V usage is TRBV4-1 and J usage is TRBJ1-3; possible D gene TRBD1, 5 bases. The V end was cut by 4 bases, the J end by 0 bases, with 13 bases between. Germline V gives CDR1 MGHRA, CDR2 YSYEKL. CDR3 length: 16 residues. CDR3 in DNA: TGCGCCAGCAGCCCATTCGGGGCGAGCTCTGGAAACACCATATATTTT. As protein: CASSPFGASSGNTIYF.

This clonotype appeared many times. Written as DNA, the CDR3 is TGCAGTGCTAGAAAAGCGGGAGGTGCAGATACGCAGTATTTT. It yields the protein CSARKAGGADTQYF. The chain has TRBV20-1 and TRBJ2-3; 9 nucleotides align to TRBD2. V lost 2 bases to trimming and J lost 4 bases; unmatched junction nucleotides: 4. CDR3 length: 14 amino acids. CDR1 DFQATT and CDR2 SNEGSKA come from the germline V gene (reference sequence).

The J gene is TRBJ1-1, the V gene TRBV12-3 or TRBV12-4; 10 bases line up with TRBD1. Unmatched junction bases numbered 3, after V lost 3 bases and J lost 5 bases. CDR3 length: 14 residues. CDR3 residues: CASSFGTGVTEAFF. The CDR3 DNA follows: TGTGCCAGCAGTTTTGGGACAGGGGTAACTGAAGCTTTCTTT.

This clonotype has ten or more counts. The rearrangement joins TRBV18 to TRBJ2-7; D is ambiguous. The CDR3 has 13 residues. V lost 2 bases and J 0 bases, leaving 5 bases between the germline ends. From germline, CDR1 is KGHSH and CDR2 LQKENI. CDR3 coding DNA: TGTGCCAGCTCACCAGTGATCTCCTACGAGCAGTACTTC. This gives the protein CASSPVISYEQYF.

This clonotype occurred many times. One end of the junction is discordant with germline, which a read error may explain. V usage is TRBV7-2 and J usage is TRBJ2-4; D unclear. The CDR3 has 11 amino acids. In germline, CDR1 is SGHTA, CDR2 FQGNSA. CDR3 bases: TGTGTCAGCAGCTTCGGATACATTCAGTACTTC. It yields the protein CVSSFGYIQYF.

This clonotype was observed at least ten times. This chain joins TRBV10-3 and TRBJ1-5; D gene unclear. The CDR3 has 12 amino acids. V lost 6 bases and J 5 bases, leaving 8 bases between the germline ends. Germline V gene sequence: CDR1 ENHRY, CDR2 SYGVKD. CDR3 protein: CAISGGDQPQHF. In nucleotides, the CDR3 is TGTGCCATCAGCGGAGGCGATCAGCCCCAGCATTTT.